This T cell receptor (beta chain) was identified in a study of CD8 T cells in Susac syndrome. Trimming took off 5 bases at V and 2 bases at J, with 19 bases between the two ends. The CDR3 runs 16 residues. Germline V gene sequence: CDR1 SEHNR, CDR2 FQNEAQ (reference sequence). This clonotype came up once. Its specificity is unknown. RNA totalling roughly 0.45 to 1 ug underwent reverse transcription with random hexamers. TCRdb reprocessed the immunoSEQ multiplex PCR reads with MiXCR, giving one entry per CDR3 protein. The table has under 200,000 distinct CDR3 sequences, roughly 94% seen once. The study's findings and limits: Several Susac-specific public clones appeared in CD8+ TEMRA repertoires, and 15 to 20 in total CD8+ repertoires.

Specimen: CD8+ T cells from PBMCs. The gene calls are TRBV7-9 and TRBJ2-7, with a weak D call TRBD2 (5 bases). The source is a human donor with Susac syndrome. The CDR3: CASSQRTSSGTYEQYF. The CDR3 DNA is TGTGCCAGCAGCCAGCGGACCAGCTCCGGGACCTACGAGCAGTACTTC.